This TCR beta chain was sequenced during a study of blood T cell repertoires in COVID-19. The CDR3 consists of 11 residues. The germline V gene has CDR1 SGHVS and CDR2 FQNEAQ. V was cut by 5 bases and J by 9 bases, with 10 bases left in between. The protocol was immunoSEQ multiplex PCR, while the TCRdb copy is restricted to in-frame clones and leaves out a portion. The sample holds over 350,000 clones, approximately 90% seen once. The sequence came from a woman in her 30s with active or convalescent COVID-19. Sequenced: peripheral blood. V is TRBV7-8 and J is TRBJ1-2; no firm D call. The CDR3 coding sequence is TGTGCCAGCAGCCGATCCTTTAGCTACACCTTC. It translates to CASSRSFSYTF.